Shown below are 3 T cell receptor beta chains from a single sample sequenced in a study of T-cell reconstitution after alpha-beta-depleted transplantation in children. Unique molecular identifiers were incorporated into the prepared TCRbeta library. TCRdb re-derived calls from the PCR reads in MiXCR, one entry per CDR3 protein. The sample comprises 300,000 to 400,000 distinct CDR3 sequences, around 15% of which are singletons, and roughly 40% rests with the top ten. The sequences come from PBMCs, mostly from graft donor cells, collected 360 days after TCRalphabeta/CD19-depleted stem cell transplant. Receptor source: a male patient aged 2 to 10 who had a stem cell transplant for acute lymphoblastic leukemia, so the T cells may come from the graft donor.

The CDR3 DNA reads as TGCAGCGTTGTTACTAGCCAACTCTCCTACGAGCAGTACTTC. This encodes CSVVTSQLSYEQYF. The chain links TRBV29-1 to TRBJ2-7; D might be TRBD2 (6 bases). The CDR3 consists of 14 residues. Between the trimmed V and J ends, which lost 4 bases and 0 bases, there was a span of 13 bases. Germline V gene data show CDR1 as SQVTM and CDR2 as ANQGSEA.

This clonotype was detected many times. The chain carries TRBV20-1 and TRBJ2-3; 7 nucleotides agree with TRBD2. The trim removed 0 bases at V and 2 bases at J, leaving 5 bases unmatched. Germline CDR1 DFQATT, CDR2 SNEGSKA (reference sequence). CDR3 length: 15 amino acids. As DNA, the CDR3 is TGCAGTGCTAGAGAGGCGGGAGCGGTCACAGATACGCAGTATTTT. It codes for CSAREAGAVTDTQYF.

This clonotype was seen only a few times. The chain links TRBV12-3 or TRBV12-4 to TRBJ2-7; D is perhaps TRBD2 (7 bases). Trimming pared 3 bases from V and 7 bases from J, leaving 19 bases between. This CDR3 is 15 amino acids long. The CDR3 protein is CASSLILGGGEEQYF. For the CDR3, the DNA is TGTGCCAGCAGTTTGATCCTGGGGGGGGGCGAGGAGCAGTACTTC.